This T cell receptor beta chain was recorded in a study of shared clonotypes between healthy human individuals. Broader study findings: Compared with memory subsets, naive subsets generally had larger estimated richness.

To note about this clone: The antigen is undetermined.

CDR3 length equals 15 residues. Trimming pared 3 bases from V and 3 bases from J, leaving 13 bases between. Germline values: CDR1 SGHNT, CDR2 YYREEE (reference sequence). Original processing methods: In the immunoSEQ data, sequences were junction-only and lacked quality scores, so filtering differed. Generated by immunoSEQ multiplex PCR, the TCRdb table keeps only in-frame clones and is missing some. Clone size and the V and J calls come from that table; the DNA yielded D and trimming. The sample has 640,000 or so clones; about two thirds are singletons. V gene TRBV5-4 combines with J gene TRBJ1-5, with TRBD1 as a possible D gene (6 bases). The clonotype originates from a woman in her twenties or thirties in good health. Specimen: memory CD4+ T cells sorted from blood. Specified subset: CD45RA-negative fraction. The CDR3, as DNA: TGTGCCAGCAGCTGGGGGGGGCTTGTCAATCAGCCCCAGCATTTT. It yields the protein CASSWGGLVNQPQHF.